The 30 T cell receptor beta chains below all came from one sample that was sequenced in a study of T cell responses to AZD1222 COVID-19 vaccine (dated by TCRdb to the early 2020s). The library was produced with the immunoSEQ multiplex PCR assay. The immuneACCESS repertoire file appears here via TCRdb, limited to in-frame rearrangements. These files lack a portion of the clones; in checked studies, under half of the deficit traces to unresolved V genes, and the cause of the others is not known. The sample contains about 170,000 clones, around 87% of them found a single time. The biggest ten clones account for approximately 7.2% of the sample. The label giving this sample's time point can be read as: baseline before first vaccination. Here the sequenced sample was peripheral blood, taken on day 0 of AZD1222 vaccination. The receptor source for this set is an adult in good health.

This rearrangement joins TRBV4-3 to TRBJ1-1; the D gene is possibly TRBD1 (5 bases). In germline, CDR1 is LGHNA, CDR2 YSLEER. This CDR3 spans 12 amino acids. V dropped 5 bases and J dropped 7 bases, with 11 bases sitting between them. The DNA for the CDR3 is TGCGCCAGCAGCAGGACACGGGGTGAAGCTTTCTTT. Its translation is CASSRTRGEAFF.

This clone is a singleton in its sample. This chain uses TRBV4-2 with TRBJ1-3, with D unclear. The CDR3 loop spans 20 amino acids. Germline V gene lookup returns CDR1 LGHNA and CDR2 YNFKEQ. V was clipped by 0 bases and J by 1 base, with 22 bases between them. In DNA, the CDR3 is TGTGCCAGCAGCCAAGATGGTATTGCAGGCCCCCTCCTTTCTGGAAACACCATATATTTT. It encodes CASSQDGIAGPLLSGNTIYF.

The chain carries TRBV4-2 and TRBJ2-5; D gene unclear. The germline CDR1 and CDR2 sequences are LGHNA and YNFKEQ. This CDR3 spans 14 amino acids. The V and J ends lost 1 base and 2 bases respectively, with 8 bases between them. CDR3 residues: CASSQAHLQETQYF. CDR3 in DNA: TGTGCCAGCAGCCAAGCGCATCTACAAGAGACCCAGTACTTC.

The gene calls are TRBV6-2 or TRBV6-3 and TRBJ1-5; D might be TRBD1 (5 bases). V lost 2 bases to trimming and J lost 0 bases, with 11 bases between them. There are 16 residues in the CDR3. Germline lookup yields CDR1 MNHEY and CDR2 SVGEGT. The CDR3 coding sequence is TGTGCCAGCAGTTACGGGATGGGACGTAGCAATCAGCCCCAGCATTTT. It yields the protein CASSYGMGRSNQPQHF.

V gene TRBV7-9 combines with J gene TRBJ1-6; D is ambiguous. The germline CDR1 and CDR2 sequences are SEHNR and FQNEAQ (reference sequence). V dropped 4 bases and J dropped 10 bases, with 17 bases sitting between them. This CDR3 is built from 15 residues. CDR3 sequence (DNA): TGTGCCAGCAGCTCAGCGGCGGGTAGCAGCTCACCCCTCCACTTT. Translating it yields CASSSAAGSSSPLHF.

For the CDR3, the DNA is TGTGCCAGCAGCCCAACAGGGAGAGCTGGCAATGAGCAGTTCTTC. Translating gives CASSPTGRAGNEQFF. The chain carries TRBV9 and TRBJ2-1; tentative D call: TRBD1 (6 bases). From germline, CDR1 is SGDLS and CDR2 YYNGEE. CDR3 size: 15 residues. Deletions cut 4 bases from V and 6 bases from J, with 17 bases between.

V gene TRBV4-3 combines with J gene TRBJ1-1, with D uncertain. This CDR3 is 15 amino acids long. Germline V lookup: CDR1 LGHNA, CDR2 YSLEER. V lost 1 base and J 5 bases, leaving 14 bases between the germline ends. DNA for the CDR3: TGCGCCAGCAGCCAAGGGACCACCTGGGGAACTGAAGCTTTCTTT. Translation: CASSQGTTWGTEAFF.

The chain combines TRBV18 with TRBJ2-1, with D possibly matching TRBD1 (6 bases). CDR3 length: 14 amino acids. Per the germline V gene, CDR1 is KGHSH and CDR2 is LQKENI. V lost 2 bases, J lost 5 bases, and 10 bases lay in between. CDR3 protein: CASSPSYRDNEQFF. DNA of the CDR3: TGTGCCAGCTCACCAAGTTACAGGGACAATGAGCAGTTCTTC.

Points on this clone: Within the sample, other DNA sequences also encode this same CDR3. V gene TRBV7-3 combines with J gene TRBJ2-1; 8 positions match TRBD2. The ends lost 4 bases at V and 3 bases at J; junction bases unmatched: 5. Germline V gene sequence: CDR1 SGHTA, CDR2 FQGTGA. The CDR3 loop spans 15 amino acids. CDR3 region: CASSSTGGFYNEQFF. Written as DNA, the CDR3 is TGTGCCAGCAGCTCGACGGGGGGGTTCTACAATGAGCAGTTCTTC.

The rearrangement uses TRBV29-1 and TRBJ1-6, with unresolved D. The CDR3 totals 19 residues. Trimming pared 2 bases from V and 4 bases from J, leaving 24 bases between. Germline V lookup: CDR1 SQVTM, CDR2 ANQGSEA. CDR3 amino acids: CSVETNVGPLRNYNSPLHF. CDR3 DNA sequence: TGCAGCGTTGAAACCAATGTCGGACCGCTGAGAAATTATAATTCACCCCTCCACTTT.

The chain has TRBV6-4 and TRBJ2-7, with unresolved D. Per the germline V gene, CDR1 is MRHNA and CDR2 is SNTAGT. The CDR3 totals 14 residues. V lost 0 bases and J 3 bases, leaving 9 bases between the germline ends. CDR3 region: CASSDSISSYEQYV. CDR3 nucleotide sequence: TGTGCCAGCAGTGACTCGATTTCTAGCTACGAGCAGTACGTC.

Remarks on this clone: Different DNA sequences within this sample yield the same CDR3. V is TRBV6-5 and J is TRBJ1-5; possibly TRBD1 for D (6 bases). This CDR3 is built from 14 residues. Germline V gene sequence: CDR1 MNHEY, CDR2 SVGAGI. V was shortened by 0 bases and J by 5 bases, with 8 bases between the two germline ends. DNA for the CDR3: TGTGCCAGCAGTTACTCGGAGGGGGATCAGCCCCAGCATTTT. Amino acids: CASSYSEGDQPQHF.

This clone has just one count. This chain connects TRBV6-5 to TRBJ1-2, with no clear D. V dropped 7 bases and J dropped 0 bases, with 9 bases sitting between them. Per the germline V gene, CDR1 is MNHEY and CDR2 is SVGAGI. This CDR3 has 13 amino acids. CDR3 sequence (DNA): TGTGCCAGCAACCCCAGCGCTAACTATGGCTACACCTTC. Its translation is CASNPSANYGYTF.

J is TRBJ2-5 and V is TRBV5-6; D ambiguous. The length of the CDR3 is 13 residues. Germline CDR1 and CDR2: SGHDT and YYEEEE. V shed 0 bases and J shed 6 bases, with 9 bases lying between them. The CDR3 region has the DNA TGTGCCAGCAGCTTGGACCTGGAAAAGACCCAGTACTTC. Its protein is CASSLDLEKTQYF.

A note on this clone: At one end, the junction sequence differs from germline, possibly due to a read error. The gene calls are TRBV4-1 and TRBJ2-1; no firm D call. Germline V gene lookup returns CDR1 MGHRA and CDR2 YSYEKL. The CDR3 covers 13 residues. The CDR3 nucleotides are TGCGTCAGCAGCCAAGGACCTGACAATGAGCAGTTCTTC. Its translation is CVSSQGPDNEQFF.

The rearrangement uses TRBV18 and TRBJ1-2, with D possibly being TRBD1 (5 bases). The CDR3 covers 13 residues. Trimming took 3 bases from V and 4 from J, leaving 9 bases between them. Per the germline V gene, CDR1 is KGHSH and CDR2 is LQKENI. As DNA, the CDR3 is TGTGCCAGCTCACCGGACCAGGGCTATGGCTACACCTTC. Its translation: CASSPDQGYGYTF.

V usage is TRBV19 and J usage is TRBJ2-2; TRBD1 agrees at 9 bases. The CDR3 is 20 residues long. The junction had 22 bases not matched to a gene; V was cut back by 5 bases and J by 6 bases. Germline CDR1 and CDR2: LNHDA and SQIVND (reference sequence). CDR3 in amino acids: CASSAYSRDRESSGAGELFF. CDR3 DNA sequence: TGTGCCAGTAGTGCCTACTCTCGGGACAGGGAGAGTTCGGGAGCCGGGGAGCTGTTTTTT.

The chain employs TRBV7-2 and TRBJ2-7; TRBD1 might be the D (6 bases). V gave up 2 bases and J gave up 4 bases, with 15 bases separating them. The germline CDR1 and CDR2 sequences are SGHTA and FQGNSA. There are 15 residues in the CDR3. The CDR3 spells CASSLTRDMQYEQYF. As DNA, the CDR3 is TGTGCCAGCAGCTTAACCCGGGACATGCAATACGAGCAGTACTTC.

This clone was found a few times. The rearrangement links TRBV5-1 to TRBJ1-2, with D unclear. The CDR3 sequence is 13 residues long. In germline, CDR1 is SGHRS, CDR2 YFSETQ. Trimming stripped 3 bases from V and 2 bases from J, with 8 bases between. For the CDR3, the DNA is TGCGCCAGCAGCTCGGACGTCAACTATGGCTACACCTTC. Its translation is CASSSDVNYGYTF.

This clone was recorded only once. The genes are TRBV23-1 and TRBJ2-7; D is uncertain. TRBV23-1 is sorted into the ORF group, with uncertain function. Trimming stripped 3 bases from V and 0 bases from J, with 6 bases between. The length of the CDR3 is 13 residues. The CDR3 protein is CASSHGNSYEQYF. The CDR3, as DNA: TGCGCCAGCAGTCACGGCAACTCCTACGAGCAGTACTTC.

The chain uses TRBV30 and TRBJ2-7, with D tentatively TRBD1 (6 bases). This CDR3 region has 12 residues. V was pared by 5 bases and J by 2 bases, with 10 bases between. CDR1 and CDR2 (germline): GTSNPN, SVGIG (reference sequence). The CDR3 loop reads CAWGGLTYEQYF. CDR3 sequence (DNA): TGTGCCTGGGGGGGCCTAACCTACGAGCAGTACTTC.

The chain uses TRBV25-1 and TRBJ1-2; D gene unclear. Germline-derived CDR1 and CDR2 are MGHDK and SYGVNS. V shed 4 bases and J shed 6 bases, with 12 bases lying between them. The CDR3 contains 13 residues. CDR3 DNA sequence: TGTGCCAGCAGTGCCTTGAGGAAAGATGGCTACACCTTC. This translates into CASSALRKDGYTF.

V gene TRBV20-1 combines with J gene TRBJ1-5; 7 bases align to TRBD1. Unmatched junction bases numbered 6, after V lost 3 bases and J lost 4 bases. This CDR3 is 14 amino acids long. Germline values: CDR1 DFQATT, CDR2 SNEGSKA (reference sequence). The CDR3 nucleotides are TGCAGTGCTAGTAGGGGGCAGGCGAATCAGCCCCAGCATTTT. Translating gives CSASRGQANQPQHF.

A remark on this clone: Other DNA sequences within the sample encode an identical CDR3. The V and J genes are TRBV7-9 and TRBJ1-5; no definite D call. The CDR3 totals 12 residues. Trimming took 1 base from V and 6 from J, leaving 4 bases between them. Germline CDR1 and CDR2: SEHNR and FQNEAQ (reference sequence). The DNA of the CDR3 is TGTGCCAGCAGCTTAGATGTTCAGCCCCAGCATTTT. It specifies CASSLDVQPQHF. The full variable domain, with the rest looked up from reference TRBV7-9 and TRBJ1-5, is DTGVSQNPRHKITKRGQNVTFRCDPISEHNRLYWYRQTLGQGPEFLTYFQNEAQLEKSRLLSDRFSAERPKGSFSTLEIQRTEQGDSAMYLCASSLDVQPQHFGDGTRLSIL.

The chain carries TRBV4-1 and TRBJ2-7, with 9 bases lining up with TRBD1. There are 18 residues in the CDR3. V was clipped by 2 bases and J by 6 bases; unmatched bases: 17. CDR1 MGHRA and CDR2 YSYEKL come from the germline V gene. In DNA form, the CDR3 reads TGCGCCAGCAGCCAATGGGGACAGGGTTCGCGGCTCAGTCGCGAGCAGTACTTC. This codes for CASSQWGQGSRLSREQYF.

This chain connects TRBV7-9 to TRBJ1-1; D not resolved. From germline, CDR1 is SEHNR and CDR2 FQNEAQ (reference sequence). Trimming pared 3 bases from V and 1 base from J, leaving 12 bases between. The CDR3 loop spans 15 amino acids. Here the CDR3 reads CASSLVGHPNTEAFF. The CDR3 DNA follows: TGTGCCAGCAGCTTGGTCGGCCACCCGAACACTGAAGCTTTCTTT.

The count of this clone is one. The chain combines TRBV11-2 with TRBJ2-6, with D uncertain. The CDR3 is made up of 14 amino acids. Trimming removed 5 bases from V and 0 bases from J, with 5 bases in between. Germline-derived CDR1 and CDR2 are SGHAT and FQNNGV. CDR3 in DNA: TGTGCCAGCAGCCCGTCCTCTGGGGCCAACGTCCTGACTTTC. Amino acids: CASSPSSGANVLTF.

This chain connects TRBV15 to TRBJ2-3; TRBD2 aligns across 16 bases. The V gene's germline CDR1 is LNHNV and CDR2 YYDKDF (reference sequence). V was clipped by 3 bases and J by 4 bases; unmatched bases: 1. CDR3 length equals 16 residues. This CDR3 reads CATSRGLAGGPDTQYF. In nucleotides, the CDR3 is TGTGCCACCAGCAGGGGACTAGCGGGGGGGCCAGATACGCAGTATTTT.

The table lists this clone with a count of one. CDR3 in DNA: TGTGCCAGCAGTTACGGTCTTGACAGGGACGGGAATGGCTACACCTTC. Translation gives CASSYGLDRDGNGYTF. The genes are TRBV6-5 and TRBJ1-2; 7 bases fit TRBD1. CDR3 length equals 16 residues. In germline, CDR1 is MNHEY, CDR2 SVGAGI. The J segment lost 6 bases and the V segment lost 2 bases, leaving 12 bases of the junction unmatched.

The CDR3 loop is CASSETSGDEQFF. The CDR3 bases are TGTGCCAGCAGTGAAACTAGCGGGGACGAGCAGTTCTTC. The chain employs TRBV25-1 and TRBJ2-1, with TRBD2 matching 10 bases. J was trimmed by 10 bases and V by 2 bases; bases with no gene match: 2. The CDR3 runs to 13 residues. Germline CDR1 reads MGHDK; CDR2 reads SYGVNS.